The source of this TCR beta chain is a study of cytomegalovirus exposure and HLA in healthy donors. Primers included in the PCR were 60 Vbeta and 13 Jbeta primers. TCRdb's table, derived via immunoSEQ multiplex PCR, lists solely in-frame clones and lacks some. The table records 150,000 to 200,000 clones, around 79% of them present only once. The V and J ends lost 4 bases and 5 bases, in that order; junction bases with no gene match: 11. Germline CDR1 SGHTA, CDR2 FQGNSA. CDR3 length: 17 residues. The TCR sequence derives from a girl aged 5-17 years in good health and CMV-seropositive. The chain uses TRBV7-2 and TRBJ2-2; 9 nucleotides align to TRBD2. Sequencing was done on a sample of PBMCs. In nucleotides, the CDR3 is TGTGCCAGCAGCTCTTTAGCGGGGGCCCGTTGGACCGGGGAGCTGTTTTTT. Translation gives CASSSLAGARWTGELFF.